This TCR beta chain was found in a study of T cell responses to AZD1222 COVID-19 vaccine. Study-level background: Pooled in the analysis were second doses at about 4 or about 12 weeks. Broader study findings: Clonal diversity was possibly underestimated, and the donors were mostly white British, with more females. With dominance at 160-218 and 743-854, vaccine-associated CD4 TCRs spanned spike.

In regard to this clone: The antigen is unknown.

Here immunoSEQ multiplex PCR was the method, and the copy in TCRdb shows in-frame clones only, minus some. The sample has some 160,000 clones; 88% are singletons. V was trimmed by 0 bases and J by 0 bases, leaving 8 bases between them. The CDR3 extends over 16 amino acids. Per the germline V gene, CDR1 is SGHTA and CDR2 is FQGNSA. V usage is TRBV7-2 and J usage is TRBJ1-4, with D hard to call. The sequence was obtained from an adult in good health. Sequenced here: peripheral blood, sampled on day 0 of AZD1222 vaccination. Written as DNA, the CDR3 is TGTGCCAGCAGCTTAGCACCTGCCGCAACTAATGAAAAACTGTTTTTT. Its translation: CASSLAPAATNEKLFF.